One and the same sample provided the 30 T cell receptor beta chains below, sequenced in a study of human T cells and chemical hapten exposure (dated by TCRdb to 2020 to 2023). The protocol used for the library was RACE. TCRdb records NextSeq 500 as the sequencer. TCRdb reanalyzed the raw reads on its own, using fastp at Q25 for trimming and MiXCR for clone calling, and kept in-frame beta chains. Each record represents a unique CDR3 protein, reported with the most common genes and DNA among its rows. Recorded for this sample are roughly 100,000 distinct CDR3 sequences; more than 10% of them occurred a single time. Of the sample, more than 2.5% is held by the ten largest clones. The sample's time point label, in plain terms: pre-sensitization, week 0. The treatment or condition tag for this specimen amounts to: therapeutic diphenylcyclopropenone sensitization with weekly scalp DPC. Sample: whole blood, taken in connection with sensitization to the hapten diphenylcyclopropenone (DPC). Receptor source: an older woman with alopecia areata. Some clones in this sample may be carry-over from other donors' samples.

This clonotype has ten or more counts. This rearrangement joins TRBV4-1 to TRBJ1-5; the D gene is possibly TRBD1 (5 bases). Trimming cost V 0 bases and J 2 bases, with 17 bases left between them. CDR1 is MGHRA and CDR2 is YSYEKL in the germline V gene. The CDR3 loop spans 18 amino acids. CDR3 sequence (DNA): TGCGCCAGCAGCCAAGACTCGGGGGTAGCCAGCGGCAATCAGCCCCAGCATTTT. This gives the protein CASSQDSGVASGNQPQHF.

The table lists this clonotype with a few counts. The gene calls are TRBV18 and TRBJ2-7, with 9 bases aligning to TRBD1. Germline CDR1 is KGHSH and CDR2 is LQKENI. This CDR3 is 14 amino acids long. V was clipped by 6 bases and J by 1 base; unmatched bases: 4. The CDR3 nucleotides are TGTGCCAGCTCTCCCGGGACAGGGTCCTACGAGCAGTACTTC. Translation gives CASSPGTGSYEQYF. Together with reference TRBV18 and TRBJ2-7, the CDR3 gives the full variable domain: NAGVMQNPRHLVRRRGQEARLRCSPMKGHSHVYWYRQLPEEGLKFMVYLQKENIIDESGMPKERFSAEFPKEGPSILRIQQVVRGDSAAYFCASSPGTGSYEQYFGPGTRLTVT.

This clonotype was detected many times. The chain joins TRBV27 to TRBJ1-1; D remains unclear. V shed 6 bases and J shed 0 bases, with 8 bases lying between them. This CDR3 comprises 13 residues. Looked up from germline, CDR1 is MNHEY and CDR2 is SMNVEV (reference sequence). The CDR3 is CASRTALNTEAFF. In DNA form, the CDR3 reads TGTGCCAGCAGAACAGCATTGAACACTGAAGCTTTCTTT.

This clonotype has more than one count but fewer than ten. This chain links TRBV12-3 or TRBV12-4 with TRBJ2-5, with D possibly being TRBD1 or TRBD2 (5 bases each). The CDR3 has 13 amino acids. With 6 bases removed from V and 1 base from J, the gap between germline ends came to 9 bases. CDR3 DNA sequence: TGTGCCAGCAGGGCCGGGACCCAAGAGACCCAGTACTTC. It specifies CASRAGTQETQYF.

This clonotype was counted many times. This chain joins TRBV18 and TRBJ2-4; D call uncertain. Germline V gene lookup returns CDR1 KGHSH and CDR2 LQKENI. This CDR3 is built from 16 residues. V lost 0 bases, J lost 0 bases, and 9 bases lay in between. The CDR3: CASSPPSILAKNIQYF. DNA for the CDR3: TGTGCCAGCTCACCACCCAGTATACTAGCCAAAAACATTCAGTACTTC.

This clonotype was counted only a few times. The gene calls are TRBV4-1 and TRBJ2-5, with a possible D match to TRBD1 (5 bases). Trimming stripped 3 bases from V and 1 base from J, with 12 bases between. Germline V gene sequence: CDR1 MGHRA, CDR2 YSYEKL. The CDR3 is made up of 15 amino acids. The CDR3 region has the DNA TGCGCCAGCAGCCAGGGCCAGGGTCGCCAAGAGACCCAGTACTTC. Amino acid sequence: CASSQGQGRQETQYF.

CDR3 DNA sequence: TGTGCCAGCAGCCAAGATTCAGGACCAGGGGTTGATGAGCAGTTCTTC. Residues: CASSQDSGPGVDEQFF. The V gene is TRBV3-1, the J gene TRBJ2-1, with D perhaps TRBD1 (6 bases). The V end was cut by 0 bases, the J end by 8 bases, with 17 bases between. Germline CDR1 reads LGHDT; CDR2 reads YNNKEL (reference sequence). The CDR3 totals 16 residues.

V gene TRBV2 combines with J gene TRBJ1-6, with D perhaps TRBD1 (6 bases). From germline, CDR1 is SNHLY and CDR2 FYNNEI. Trimming removed 7 bases from V and 0 bases from J, with 10 bases in between. CDR3 length equals 15 residues. The CDR3 sequence is CASNDRSSYNSPLHF. CDR3 DNA: TGTGCCAGCAATGACAGGAGCTCCTATAATTCACCCCTCCACTTT.

This clonotype was detected once. The chain employs TRBV18 and TRBJ1-1; no clear D. Trimming removed 3 bases at V and 0 bases at J, with 8 bases between. The CDR3 has 14 residues. Germline V gene sequence: CDR1 KGHSH, CDR2 LQKENI. In DNA, the CDR3 is TGTGCCAGCTCACCCGGCACTATGAACACTGAAGCTTTCTTT. Encoded protein: CASSPGTMNTEAFF.

This sequence joins TRBV7-8 and TRBJ2-2; the match to TRBD1 covers 9 bases. The V gene's germline CDR1 is SGHVS and CDR2 FQNEAQ. There are 16 residues in the CDR3. J gave up 3 bases and V 4 bases, and 6 bases lay outside the gene matches. CDR3 protein: CASSYRDRVYTGELFF. The CDR3 DNA reads as TGTGCCAGCAGCTACCGGGACAGGGTCTACACCGGGGAGCTGTTTTTT. Using reference TRBV7-8 and TRBJ2-2 for the parts outside the CDR3, the full variable domain is GAGVSQSPRYKVAKRGQDVALRCDPISGHVSLFWYQQALGQGPEFLTYFQNEAQLDKSGLPSDRFFAERPEGSVSTLKIQRTQQEDSAVYLCASSYRDRVYTGELFFGEGSRLTVL.

This clonotype was recorded a few times. The chain links TRBV10-1 to TRBJ2-7; unclear D gene. V gave up 3 bases and J gave up 6 bases, with 9 bases separating them. Germline values: CDR1 WNHNN, CDR2 SYGVQD (reference sequence). The CDR3 has 12 residues. As DNA, the CDR3 is TGCGCCAGCAGTGAAAGTCCCGGCGAGCAGTACTTC. Amino acids: CASSESPGEQYF.

The sample holds many counts of this clonotype. V and J are TRBV11-2 and TRBJ1-5, with 8 bases matching TRBD1. Trimming took 3 bases from V and 0 from J; bases not matched to a gene: 4. The germline CDR1 and CDR2 sequences are SGHAT and FQNNGV. CDR3 size: 16 residues. The CDR3 DNA is TGTGCCAGCAGCTTTTCCGGACAGGGTAGCAATCAGCCCCAGCATTTT. As protein: CASSFSGQGSNQPQHF. Complete variable domain (other parts from reference TRBV11-2 and TRBJ1-5): EAGVAQSPRYKIIEKRQSVAFWCNPISGHATLYWYQQILGQGPKLLIQFQNNGVVDDSQLPKDRFSAERLKGVDSTLKIQPAKLEDSAVYLCASSFSGQGSNQPQHFGDGTRLSIL.

Remarks on this clonotype: One junction end disagrees with the germline gene, perhaps due to a read error. V is TRBV6-2 or TRBV6-3 and J is TRBJ1-6; D is undetermined. Germline V gives CDR1 MNHEY, CDR2 SVGEGT. The CDR3 has 12 amino acids. CDR3 in DNA: TGTGCCAGCAATTACCCGACGGAGGCCCTCCACTTT. Its translation: CASNYPTEALHF.

The chain recombines TRBV15 with TRBJ1-6, with 8 bases lining up with TRBD1. The CDR3 covers 16 residues. Trimming removed 1 base from V and 6 bases from J; junction bases left unmatched: 5. Germline assignment: CDR1 LNHNV and CDR2 YYDKDF (reference sequence). The CDR3 region is CATSRAQGVGNSPLHF. CDR3 bases: TGTGCCACCAGCAGAGCACAGGGGGTCGGTAATTCACCCCTCCACTTT.

This clonotype was detected ten times or more. The V call is TRBV7-8, the J call TRBJ1-5, with 8 bases matching TRBD1. V lost 0 bases and J lost 3; bases outside the gene matches: 7. The CDR3 length is 17 residues. Germline V gene data show CDR1 as SGHVS and CDR2 as FQNEAQ. This chain's CDR3 is CASSLADRAMDNQPQHF. CDR3 nucleotide sequence: TGTGCCAGCAGCTTAGCGGACAGGGCCATGGACAATCAGCCCCAGCATTTT.

The rearrangement joins TRBV29-1 to TRBJ2-3; D is undetermined. Looked up from germline, CDR1 is SQVTM and CDR2 is ANQGSEA. V was clipped by 3 bases and J by 0 bases, with 4 bases between them. The CDR3 covers 12 residues. In nucleotides, the CDR3 is TGCAGCGTTGACGCCAGCACAGATACGCAGTATTTT. Translated, it gives CSVDASTDTQYF.

This clonotype was recorded many times. The chain joins TRBV4-1 to TRBJ2-6, with D tentatively TRBD1 (6 bases). In germline, CDR1 is MGHRA, CDR2 YSYEKL. V was shortened by 8 bases and J by 1 base, with 18 bases between the two germline ends. The CDR3 has 17 residues. CDR3 protein: CASCESGTISGANVLTF. The CDR3 DNA sequence: TGCGCCAGCTGTGAGTCCGGGACAATTTCTGGGGCCAACGTCCTGACTTTC.

Many counts were recorded for this clonotype. The chain combines TRBV18 with TRBJ2-3; the D is unclear. V shed 4 bases and J shed 0 bases, with 8 bases lying between them. Germline V gene data show CDR1 as KGHSH and CDR2 as LQKENI. The CDR3 is 14 amino acids. The CDR3 here is CASSRRPSTDTQYF. The CDR3 DNA sequence: TGTGCCAGCTCACGAAGACCCAGCACAGATACGCAGTATTTT.

This clonotype was recorded many times. V is TRBV29-1 and J is TRBJ1-2; D perhaps matches TRBD1 (5 bases). Trimming cost V 4 bases and J 6 bases, with 15 bases left between them. From germline, CDR1 is SQVTM and CDR2 ANQGSEA. This CDR3 has 13 amino acids. Written as DNA, the CDR3 is TGCAGCGTTGGTACAGGCATAGCTGATGGCTACACCTTC. Translated, it gives CSVGTGIADGYTF.

The chain is built from TRBV4-1 and TRBJ1-2, with D unclear. CDR1 and CDR2 (germline): MGHRA, YSYEKL. CDR3 length: 13 amino acids. The V gene lost 1 base and the J gene lost 2 bases, with 5 bases spanning the gap. The CDR3 is CASSQAANYGYTF. The DNA of the CDR3 is TGCGCCAGCAGCCAAGCGGCCAACTATGGCTACACCTTC.

Only a few counts were recorded for this clonotype. The chain recombines TRBV10-3 with TRBJ1-3; maybe TRBD1 (5 bases). Germline values: CDR1 ENHRY, CDR2 SYGVKD. Trimming removed 7 bases from V and 0 bases from J, with 10 bases in between. The length of the CDR3 is 14 residues. Here the CDR3 reads CAIMDNSSGNTIYF. For the CDR3, the DNA is TGTGCCATCATGGACAATTCCTCTGGAAACACCATATATTTT.

This clonotype was detected many times. This chain links TRBV12-3 or TRBV12-4 with TRBJ2-6; D is uncertain. Trimming pared 3 bases from V and 0 bases from J, leaving 6 bases between. CDR3 size: 15 residues. CDR3 region: CASSFLGSGANVLTF. CDR3 DNA sequence: TGTGCCAGCAGTTTTCTCGGCTCTGGGGCCAACGTCCTGACTTTC.

The DNA for the CDR3 is TGTGCCATCAGTGTGCCGGGACTAGCGGGGGAGCAGTTCTTC. It yields the protein CAISVPGLAGEQFF. The rearrangement uses TRBV10-3 and TRBJ2-1; 13 bases are a match to TRBD2. This CDR3 has 14 residues. Germline V gene sequence: CDR1 ENHRY, CDR2 SYGVKD. Trimming removed 4 bases from V and 10 bases from J; junction bases left unmatched: 4.

This clonotype was detected only a few times. The CDR3 loop is CASLGTGELFF. In DNA form, the CDR3 reads TGTGCCAGCTTAGGCACCGGGGAGCTGTTTTTT. The V gene is TRBV2, the J gene TRBJ2-2; no definite D call. The CDR3 is 11 residues long. Germline V gene lookup returns CDR1 SNHLY and CDR2 FYNNEI. The germline V and J ends were trimmed by 8 bases and 4 bases, with 5 bases remaining between them. Complete variable domain (other parts from reference TRBV2 and TRBJ2-2): EPEVTQTPSHQVTQMGQEVILRCVPISNHLYFYWYRQILGQKVEFLVSFYNNEISEKSEIFDDQFSVERPDGSNFTLKIRSTKLEDSAMYFCASLGTGELFFGEGSRLTVL.

This clonotype was detected many times. The CDR3 reads CASSLGPRAPGNQPQHF. The CDR3 coding sequence is TGTGCCAGCAGTTTAGGCCCTAGGGCGCCGGGCAATCAGCCCCAGCATTTT. The V call is TRBV12-3 or TRBV12-4, the J call TRBJ1-5, with D uncertain. The CDR3 is made up of 17 amino acids. V lost 1 base and J lost 2, with 15 bases in between.

The chain recombines TRBV7-9 with TRBJ1-5; D gene ambiguous. Trimming removed 4 bases from V and 1 base from J, with 8 bases in between. Germline CDR1 reads SEHNR; CDR2 reads FQNEAQ (reference sequence). The CDR3 contains 14 residues. CDR3: CASSSSGSNQPQHF. Written as DNA, the CDR3 is TGTGCCAGCAGCTCCTCCGGGAGCAATCAGCCCCAGCATTTT.

V gene TRBV20-1 combines with J gene TRBJ2-2; D uncertain. V was trimmed by 3 bases and J by 9 bases, leaving 8 bases between them. Germline CDR1 and CDR2: DFQATT and SNEGSKA (reference sequence). This CDR3 comprises 11 residues. CDR3 sequence: CSASSGWELFF. CDR3 DNA: TGCAGTGCTAGCTCCGGCTGGGAGCTGTTTTTT.

The CDR3 coding sequence is TGTGCCAGCAGCAAAGCTGGCTTACAGGGGCCGAGGGTGAACACTGAAGCTTTCTTT. Its protein is CASSKAGLQGPRVNTEAFF. The chain couples TRBV21-1 to TRBJ1-1; the table's D call TRBD1 went unverified against the DNA. TRBV21-1 is listed as a pseudogene. The length of the CDR3 is 19 residues.

In this sample, this clonotype turned up many times. The V gene is TRBV7-8, the J gene TRBJ1-2, with a tentative D call TRBD1 (5 bases). The V gene lost 1 base and the J gene lost 0 bases, with 9 bases spanning the gap. The CDR3 loop spans 15 amino acids. Germline assignment: CDR1 SGHVS and CDR2 FQNEAQ. The CDR3 sequence: CASSLGGGPNYGYTF. The CDR3 nucleotides read TGTGCCAGCAGCTTAGGTGGGGGTCCTAACTATGGCTACACCTTC.

V usage is TRBV11-3 and J usage is TRBJ2-5, with D uncertain. Trimming removed 4 bases at V and 5 bases at J, with 11 bases between. The germline gives CDR1 SGHNT, CDR2 YENEEA. The CDR3 has 13 residues. The CDR3 is CASSSSGLETQYF. CDR3 bases: TGTGCCAGCAGCTCTTCCGGCTTGGAGACCCAGTACTTC.